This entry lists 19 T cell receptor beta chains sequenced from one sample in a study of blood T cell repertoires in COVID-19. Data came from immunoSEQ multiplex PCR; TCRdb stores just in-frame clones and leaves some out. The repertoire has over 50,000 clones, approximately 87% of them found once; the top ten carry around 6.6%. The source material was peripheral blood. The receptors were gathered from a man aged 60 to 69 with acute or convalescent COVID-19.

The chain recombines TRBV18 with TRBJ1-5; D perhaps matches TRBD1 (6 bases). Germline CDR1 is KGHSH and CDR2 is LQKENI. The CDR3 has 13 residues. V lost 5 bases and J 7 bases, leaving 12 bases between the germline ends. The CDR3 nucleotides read TGTGCCAGCTCATTCGGACAGTCCCAGCCCCAGCATTTT. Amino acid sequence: CASSFGQSQPQHF.

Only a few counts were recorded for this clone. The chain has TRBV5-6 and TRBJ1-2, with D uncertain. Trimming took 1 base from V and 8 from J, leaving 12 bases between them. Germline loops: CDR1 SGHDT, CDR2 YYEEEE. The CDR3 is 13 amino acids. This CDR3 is CASSLPELVGYTF. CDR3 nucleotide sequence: TGTGCCAGCAGCTTGCCCGAGCTGGTCGGCTACACCTTC.

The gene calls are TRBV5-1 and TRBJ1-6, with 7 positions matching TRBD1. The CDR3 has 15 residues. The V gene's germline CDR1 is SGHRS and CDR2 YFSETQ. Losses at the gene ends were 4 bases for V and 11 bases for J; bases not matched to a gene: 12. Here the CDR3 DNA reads TGCGCCAGCAGCACTCGCGGGCAGGGGGAGGCACCCCTCCACTTT. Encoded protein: CASSTRGQGEAPLHF. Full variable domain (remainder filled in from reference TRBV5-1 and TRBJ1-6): KAGVTQTPRYLIKTRGQQVTLSCSPISGHRSVSWYQQTPGQGLQFLFEYFSETQRNKGNFPGRFSGRQFSNSRSEMNVSTLELGDSALYLCASSTRGQGEAPLHFGNGTRLTVT.

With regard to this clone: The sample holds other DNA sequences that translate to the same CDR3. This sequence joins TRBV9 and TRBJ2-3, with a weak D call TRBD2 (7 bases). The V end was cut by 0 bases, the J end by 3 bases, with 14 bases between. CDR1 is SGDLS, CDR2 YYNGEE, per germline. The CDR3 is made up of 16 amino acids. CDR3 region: CASSVGGRGATDTQYF. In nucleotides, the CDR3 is TGTGCCAGCAGCGTAGGTGGTCGGGGGGCTACAGATACGCAGTATTTT.

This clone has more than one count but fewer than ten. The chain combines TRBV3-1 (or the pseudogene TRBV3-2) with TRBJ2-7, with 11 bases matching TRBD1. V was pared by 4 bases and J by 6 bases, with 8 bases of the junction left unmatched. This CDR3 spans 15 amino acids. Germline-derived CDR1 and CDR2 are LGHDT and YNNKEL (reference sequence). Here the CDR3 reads CASSLIGQGAGEQYF. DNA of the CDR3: TGTGCCAGCAGCCTCATCGGACAGGGGGCTGGCGAGCAGTACTTC.

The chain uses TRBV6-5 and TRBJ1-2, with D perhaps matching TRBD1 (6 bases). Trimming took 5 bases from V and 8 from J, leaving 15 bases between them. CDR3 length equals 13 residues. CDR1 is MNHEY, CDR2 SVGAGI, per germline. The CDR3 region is CASSTPTGGGYTF. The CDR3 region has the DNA TGTGCCAGCAGTACCCCGACAGGAGGAGGCTACACCTTC.

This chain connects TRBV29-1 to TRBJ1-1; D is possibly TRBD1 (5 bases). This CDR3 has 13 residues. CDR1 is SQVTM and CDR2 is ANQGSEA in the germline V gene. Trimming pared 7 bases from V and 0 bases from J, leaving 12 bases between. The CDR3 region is CSARQTLNTEAFF. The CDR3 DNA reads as TGCAGCGCTAGACAGACTCTGAACACTGAAGCTTTCTTT.

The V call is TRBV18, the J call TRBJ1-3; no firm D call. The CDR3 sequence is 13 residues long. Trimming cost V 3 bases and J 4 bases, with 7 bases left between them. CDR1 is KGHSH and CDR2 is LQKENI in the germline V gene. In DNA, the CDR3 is TGTGCCAGCTCACCGAGCACCGGAAACACCATATATTTT. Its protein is CASSPSTGNTIYF.

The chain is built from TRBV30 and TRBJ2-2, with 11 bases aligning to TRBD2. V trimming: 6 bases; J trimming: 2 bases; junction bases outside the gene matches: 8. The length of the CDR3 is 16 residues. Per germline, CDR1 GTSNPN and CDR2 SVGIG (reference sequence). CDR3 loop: CACKRGLAANTGELFF. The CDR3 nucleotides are TGTGCCTGTAAAAGGGGACTAGCGGCAAACACCGGGGAGCTGTTTTTT.

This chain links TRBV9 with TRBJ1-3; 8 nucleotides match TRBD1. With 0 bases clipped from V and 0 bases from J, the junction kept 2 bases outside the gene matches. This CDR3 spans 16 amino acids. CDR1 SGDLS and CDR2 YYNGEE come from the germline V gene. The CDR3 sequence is CASSVEGQGSGNTIYF. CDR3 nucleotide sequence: TGTGCCAGCAGCGTAGAAGGACAGGGCTCTGGAAACACCATATATTTT.

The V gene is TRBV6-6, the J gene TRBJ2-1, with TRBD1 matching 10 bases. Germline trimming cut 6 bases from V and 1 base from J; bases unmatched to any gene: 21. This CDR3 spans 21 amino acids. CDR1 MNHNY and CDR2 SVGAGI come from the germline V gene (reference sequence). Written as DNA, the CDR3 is TGTGCCAGCAGCCTATTTTCTGGGGACAGGGGAGTTTTTCGGTCCTACAATGAGCAGTTCTTC. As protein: CASSLFSGDRGVFRSYNEQFF.

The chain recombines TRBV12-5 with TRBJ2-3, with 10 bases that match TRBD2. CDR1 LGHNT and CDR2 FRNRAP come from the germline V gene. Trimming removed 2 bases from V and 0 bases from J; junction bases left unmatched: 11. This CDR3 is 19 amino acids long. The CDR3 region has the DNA TGTGCTAGTGGTTTGTTATGGCTAGCGGGGGAGACTAGCACAGATACGCAGTATTTT. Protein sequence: CASGLLWLAGETSTDTQYF.

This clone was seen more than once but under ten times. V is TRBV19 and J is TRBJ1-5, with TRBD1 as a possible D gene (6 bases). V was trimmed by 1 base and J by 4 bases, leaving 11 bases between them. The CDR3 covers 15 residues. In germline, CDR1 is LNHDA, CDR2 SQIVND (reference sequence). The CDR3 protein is CASSIVRQGNQPQHF. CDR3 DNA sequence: TGTGCCAGTAGTATAGTTCGGCAGGGGAATCAGCCCCAGCATTTT.

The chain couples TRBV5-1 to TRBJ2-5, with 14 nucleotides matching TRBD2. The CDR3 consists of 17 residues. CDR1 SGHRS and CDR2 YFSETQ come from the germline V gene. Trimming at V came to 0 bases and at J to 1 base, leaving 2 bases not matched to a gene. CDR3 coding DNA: TGCGCCAGCAGCTTGGCCGGGACTAGCGGGGGCCAAGAGACCCAGTACTTC. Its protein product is CASSLAGTSGGQETQYF. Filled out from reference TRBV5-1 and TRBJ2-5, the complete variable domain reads KAGVTQTPRYLIKTRGQQVTLSCSPISGHRSVSWYQQTPGQGLQFLFEYFSETQRNKGNFPGRFSGRQFSNSRSEMNVSTLELGDSALYLCASSLAGTSGGQETQYFGPGTRLLVL.

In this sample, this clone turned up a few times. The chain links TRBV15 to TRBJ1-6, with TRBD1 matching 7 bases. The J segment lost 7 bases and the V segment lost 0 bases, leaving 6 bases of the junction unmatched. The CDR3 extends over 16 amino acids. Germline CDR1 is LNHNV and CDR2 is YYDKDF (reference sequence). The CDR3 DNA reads TGTGCCACCAGCAGAGATGGCCGGGACAGAAATTCACCCCTCCACTTT. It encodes CATSRDGRDRNSPLHF.

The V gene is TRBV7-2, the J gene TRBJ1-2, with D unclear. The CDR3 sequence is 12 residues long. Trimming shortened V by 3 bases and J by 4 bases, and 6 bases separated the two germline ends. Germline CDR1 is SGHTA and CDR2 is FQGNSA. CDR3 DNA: TGTGCCAGCAGCTTTAGCCTCTATGGCTACACCTTC. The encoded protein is CASSFSLYGYTF.

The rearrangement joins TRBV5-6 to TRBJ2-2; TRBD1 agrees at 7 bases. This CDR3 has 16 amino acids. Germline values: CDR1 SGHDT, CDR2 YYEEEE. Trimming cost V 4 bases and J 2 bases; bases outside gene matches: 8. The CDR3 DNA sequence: TGTGCCAGCAGCCCTCGGACAGGCCGTAACACCGGGGAGCTGTTTTTT. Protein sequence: CASSPRTGRNTGELFF.

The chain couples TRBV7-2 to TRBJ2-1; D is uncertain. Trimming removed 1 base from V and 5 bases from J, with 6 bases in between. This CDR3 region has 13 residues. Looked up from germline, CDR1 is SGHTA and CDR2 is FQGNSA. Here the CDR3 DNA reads TGTGCCAGCAGCTTAGAGAGGCACAATGAGCAGTTCTTC. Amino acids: CASSLERHNEQFF.

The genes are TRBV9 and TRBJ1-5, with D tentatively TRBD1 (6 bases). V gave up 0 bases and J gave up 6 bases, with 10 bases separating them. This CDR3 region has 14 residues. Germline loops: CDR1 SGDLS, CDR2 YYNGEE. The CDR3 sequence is CASSVDTGIQPQHF. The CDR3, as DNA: TGTGCCAGCAGCGTAGATACAGGGATTCAGCCCCAGCATTTT.